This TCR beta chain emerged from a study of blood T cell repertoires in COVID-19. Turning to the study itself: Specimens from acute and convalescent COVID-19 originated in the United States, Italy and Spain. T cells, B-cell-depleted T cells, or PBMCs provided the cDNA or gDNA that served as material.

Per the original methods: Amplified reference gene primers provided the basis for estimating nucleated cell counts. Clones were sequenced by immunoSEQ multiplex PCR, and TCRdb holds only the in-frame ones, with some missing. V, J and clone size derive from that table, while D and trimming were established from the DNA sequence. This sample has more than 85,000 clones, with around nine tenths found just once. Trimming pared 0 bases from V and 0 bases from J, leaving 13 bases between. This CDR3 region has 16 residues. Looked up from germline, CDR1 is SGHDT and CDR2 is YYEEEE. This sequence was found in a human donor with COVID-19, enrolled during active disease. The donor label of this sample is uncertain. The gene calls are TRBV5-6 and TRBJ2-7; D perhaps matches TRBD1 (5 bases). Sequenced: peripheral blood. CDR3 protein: CASSLASAGSSYEQYF. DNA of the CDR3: TGTGCCAGCAGCTTGGCCTCCGCAGGGTCCTCCTACGAGCAGTACTTC.